The 2 T cell receptor beta chains given below trace back to one sample, sequenced in a study of STAT3 mutations in large granular lymphocyte leukemia. General study results and limits: Every T-cell large granular lymphocyte leukemia patient had at least one immunodominant TCR beta clonotype.

The method was immunoSEQ multiplex PCR; TCRdb's version includes in-frame clones alone and lacks a portion of them. The table includes 30,000 to 40,000 clones, approximately 86% detected once. Which antigens these TCRs recognize remains unknown. Specimen: peripheral blood mononuclear cells. The source of these receptors is a man aged 55 to 70 with T-cell large granular lymphocyte leukemia. Some clones in this sample may be carry-over from other donors' samples.

This chain joins TRBV15 and TRBJ2-7; possibly TRBD1 or TRBD2 for D (6 bases each). Germline loops: CDR1 LNHNV, CDR2 YYDKDF (reference sequence). The CDR3 totals 18 residues. Trimming cost V 0 bases and J 6 bases, with 24 bases left between them. CDR3 residues: CATSRERLSWQEGGEQYF. The CDR3 DNA reads as TGTGCCACCAGCAGAGAAAGGTTAAGTTGGCAGGAGGGGGGCGAGCAGTACTTC.

V gene TRBV5-4 combines with J gene TRBJ2-1; the D gene is possibly TRBD2 (5 bases). Germline V lookup: CDR1 SGHNT, CDR2 YYREEE (reference sequence). This CDR3 has 14 amino acids. The germline V and J ends were trimmed by 7 bases and 5 bases, with 16 bases remaining between them. In nucleotides, the CDR3 is TGTGCCAGCGCGTTGAGGACTCAGAACAATGAGCAGTTCTTC. Translation: CASALRTQNNEQFF.